One and the same sample provided the 31 T cell receptor beta chains below, sequenced in a study of early T cells in non-severe SARS-CoV-2 infection. TCRdb re-analysed the 5' RACE reads in MiXCR, keeping a single row per CDR3 protein. The repertoire holds some 77,000 distinct CDR3 sequences, about 16% seen once, with about 2.6% in the top ten. Sequencing was performed on whole blood. The origin of the receptors is an adult who was a healthcare worker with PCR-confirmed SARS-CoV-2 infection or an uninfected control (not recorded which).

This clonotype was observed a handful of times. The chain is built from TRBV6-5 and TRBJ2-2, with 9 bases lining up with TRBD1. Germline V gene lookup returns CDR1 MNHEY and CDR2 SVGAGI. This CDR3 has 17 residues. V lost 4 bases and J lost 6; bases outside the gene matches: 12. CDR3 region: CASSSPSGTGSPGELFF. In nucleotides, the CDR3 is TGTGCCAGCAGTTCCCCTTCCGGGACAGGGAGCCCCGGGGAGCTGTTTTTT.

The chain couples TRBV18 to TRBJ1-1; D is perhaps TRBD1 (5 bases). Germline CDR1 and CDR2: KGHSH and LQKENI. Deletions cut 1 base from V and 5 bases from J, with 14 bases between. The CDR3 covers 15 residues. The CDR3 spells CASSPQGLLGTEAFF. CDR3 bases: TGTGCCAGCTCACCACAGGGGTTGTTGGGGACTGAAGCTTTCTTT.

This clonotype was picked up many times. V is TRBV5-1 and J is TRBJ2-5; D is unresolved. The CDR3 sequence is 15 residues long. The germline CDR1 and CDR2 sequences are SGHRS and YFSETQ. Trimming removed 0 bases at V and 5 bases at J, with 14 bases between. The CDR3 nucleotides read TGCGCCAGCAGCTTGGTCGCGATCTATACGGAGACCCAGTACTTC. Its protein product is CASSLVAIYTETQYF.

V gene TRBV3-1 combines with J gene TRBJ2-2; 10 bases map to TRBD2. Per the germline V gene, CDR1 is LGHDT and CDR2 is YNNKEL (reference sequence). This CDR3 has 16 amino acids. The J segment lost 5 bases and the V segment lost 4 bases, leaving 7 bases of the junction unmatched. The CDR3 here is CASSPQTSGLTGELFF. The CDR3 DNA reads TGTGCCAGCAGCCCCCAGACTAGCGGGTTGACCGGGGAGCTGTTTTTT.

The chain combines TRBV10-2 with TRBJ1-1; 11 bases are a match to TRBD1. The CDR3 is 16 amino acids. Germline V lookup: CDR1 WSHSY, CDR2 SAAADI. V lost 8 bases and J lost 6; bases outside the gene matches: 14. CDR3 sequence reads: CASRNGQGASRAEAFF. CDR3 DNA sequence: TGCGCCAGCCGTAACGGACAGGGGGCTAGTAGGGCTGAAGCTTTCTTT.

This chain joins TRBV14 and TRBJ2-5, with D tentatively TRBD1 (6 bases). Trimming pared 7 bases from V and 3 bases from J, leaving 12 bases between. Per the germline V gene, CDR1 is SGHDN and CDR2 is FVKESK. The CDR3 has 13 residues. CDR3 region: CASNRAEKETQYF. As DNA, the CDR3 is TGTGCCAGCAACAGGGCGGAAAAAGAGACCCAGTACTTC.

The genes are TRBV11-2 and TRBJ2-5; D not certain. V was pared by 5 bases and J by 5 bases, with 12 bases between. The CDR3 is 13 amino acids. Germline V CDR1 and CDR2: SGHAT, FQNNGV. DNA of the CDR3: TGTGCCAGCAGCCCAGACTTGCGGGAGACCCAGTACTTC. It encodes CASSPDLRETQYF.

The chain's CDR3 is CASSLARALTSTDTQYF. DNA of the CDR3: TGTGCCAGCAGCTTAGCGCGGGCATTAACTAGCACAGATACGCAGTATTTT. V is TRBV7-6 and J is TRBJ2-3; D possibly corresponds to TRBD2 (5 bases). The germline CDR1 and CDR2 sequences are SGHVS and FNYEAQ. Deletions cut 0 bases from V and 0 bases from J, with 13 bases between. CDR3 length: 17 amino acids.

This clonotype was observed a handful of times. V is TRBV27 and J is TRBJ1-2, with 11 bases identical to TRBD1. The V segment lost 6 bases and the J segment 1 base; nucleotides outside the gene matches: 19. This CDR3 has 20 residues. The germline V gene encodes CDR1 MNHEY and CDR2 SMNVEV (reference sequence). The CDR3 nucleotides read TGTGCCAGCAGGCCCCACGCGGACAGGGGGCTCTCGCTGATTAACTATGGCTACACCTTC. This encodes CASRPHADRGLSLINYGYTF.

CDR3 sequence: CASRPGQGQQPQHF. The CDR3 region has the DNA TGTGCCAGCAGGCCGGGACAGGGGCAGCAGCCCCAGCATTTT. V gene TRBV12-3 or TRBV12-4 combines with J gene TRBJ1-5, with 10 bases matching TRBD1. This CDR3 comprises 14 residues. V lost 6 bases, J lost 7 bases, and 6 bases stayed unmatched.

This clonotype was observed a few times. The chain couples TRBV27 to TRBJ2-3; D ambiguous. Trimming left V 7 bases short and J 5 bases short, with 13 bases between. The CDR3 runs 13 residues. Germline V gene sequence: CDR1 MNHEY, CDR2 SMNVEV (reference sequence). CDR3 residues: CASTRTALDTQYF. The DNA for the CDR3 is TGTGCCAGCACCCGGACGGCCCTAGATACGCAGTATTTT.

This clonotype was observed a handful of times. The CDR3 protein is CASSIETGPGELFF. The CDR3 DNA is TGCGCCAGCAGTATCGAGACAGGGCCCGGGGAGCTGTTTTTT. This chain links TRBV5-1 with TRBJ2-2; 7 bases are shared with TRBD1. The junction had 7 bases not matched to a gene; V was cut back by 5 bases and J by 6 bases. There are 14 residues in the CDR3. Germline V gives CDR1 SGHRS, CDR2 YFSETQ.

This clonotype was detected many times. The chain has TRBV7-9 and TRBJ2-1, with TRBD1 as a possible D gene (6 bases). The length of the CDR3 is 15 residues. Trimming removed 4 bases at V and 2 bases at J, with 12 bases between. Germline V gene sequence: CDR1 SEHNR, CDR2 FQNEAQ (reference sequence). The CDR3 sequence is CASSYNKGAYNEQFF. CDR3 bases: TGTGCCAGCAGCTATAACAAGGGGGCCTACAATGAGCAGTTCTTC.

CDR3 sequence (DNA): TGTGCCAGCAGTAGACAATCTGAAGCTTTCTTT. Residues: CASSRQSEAFF. The rearrangement uses TRBV28 and TRBJ1-1; D not resolved. V was trimmed by 5 bases and J by 6 bases, leaving 7 bases between them. Germline CDR1 and CDR2: MDHEN and SYDVKM. The CDR3 sequence is 11 residues long. Complete variable domain (other parts from reference TRBV28 and TRBJ1-1): DVKVTQSSRYLVKRTGEKVFLECVQDMDHENMFWYRQDPGLGLRLIYFSYDVKMKEKGDIPEGYSVSREKKERFSLILESASTNQTSMYLCASSRQSEAFFGQGTRLTVV.

The J gene is TRBJ2-3, the V gene TRBV5-1, with D hard to call. V dropped 3 bases and J dropped 1 base, with 18 bases sitting between them. This CDR3 contains 17 residues. CDR1 and CDR2 (germline): SGHRS, YFSETQ. CDR3 bases: TGCGCCAGCAGCTACCTAGTCTCGTCGGAGCGCACAGATACGCAGTATTTT. Translated: CASSYLVSSERTDTQYF. The variable domain in full, with the rest retrieved from reference TRBV5-1 and TRBJ2-3, is KAGVTQTPRYLIKTRGQQVTLSCSPISGHRSVSWYQQTPGQGLQFLFEYFSETQRNKGNFPGRFSGRQFSNSRSEMNVSTLELGDSALYLCASSYLVSSERTDTQYFGPGTRLTVL.

Only a few counts were recorded for this clonotype. The chain carries TRBV5-1 and TRBJ2-7, with 9 bases aligning to TRBD1. The germline V gene has CDR1 SGHRS and CDR2 YFSETQ. The CDR3 loop spans 16 amino acids. V was pared by 0 bases and J by 4 bases, with 8 bases of the junction left unmatched. The CDR3 nucleotides are TGCGCCAGCAGCTTGGCGACCGGGACAGGGATATACGAGCAGTACTTC. Its protein product is CASSLATGTGIYEQYF.

There are many counts of this clonotype. The chain recombines TRBV28 with TRBJ1-5; no definite D call. The CDR3 runs to 15 residues. CDR1 MDHEN and CDR2 SYDVKM come from the germline V gene. Trimming left V 3 bases short and J 6 bases short, with 15 bases between. In nucleotides, the CDR3 is TGTGCCAGCAGTTTGTTCTTGGGCGCCGGTCAGCCCCAGCATTTT. This encodes CASSLFLGAGQPQHF.

This clonotype occurred a few times. The V call is TRBV11-2, the J call TRBJ2-5; 10 nucleotides agree with TRBD1. This CDR3 region has 16 residues. The germline V gene encodes CDR1 SGHAT and CDR2 FQNNGV. V was pared by 5 bases and J by 2 bases, with 8 bases of the junction left unmatched. CDR3 sequence: CASSPRPGQGQETQYF. CDR3 bases: TGTGCCAGCAGCCCACGACCGGGACAGGGGCAAGAGACCCAGTACTTC.

The J gene is TRBJ1-4, the V gene TRBV7-8, with unresolved D. V was trimmed by 6 bases and J by 7 bases, leaving 12 bases between them. The germline CDR1 and CDR2 sequences are SGHVS and FQNEAQ. This CDR3 spans 13 amino acids. The CDR3 reads CASRLGLGEKLFF. CDR3 coding DNA: TGTGCCAGCAGATTGGGGTTAGGTGAAAAACTGTTTTTT.

The genes are TRBV9 and TRBJ1-2; no clear D. V was trimmed by 6 bases and J by 3 bases, leaving 24 bases between them. Germline lookup yields CDR1 SGDLS and CDR2 YYNGEE. The CDR3 is 17 residues long. The CDR3 region is CASTLKRNLPAHYGYTF. The CDR3 nucleotides are TGTGCCAGCACCTTAAAACGGAACCTCCCAGCCCACTATGGCTACACCTTC.

This clonotype was found a few times. This chain joins TRBV29-1 and TRBJ2-3; possibly TRBD2 for D (5 bases). Trimming pared 7 bases from V and 3 bases from J, leaving 8 bases between. This CDR3 spans 11 amino acids. The V gene's germline CDR1 is SQVTM and CDR2 ANQGSEA. This chain's CDR3 is CSAGNTDTQYF. CDR3 nucleotides: TGCAGCGCGGGGAATACAGATACGCAGTATTTT.

In this sample, this clonotype turned up a few times. The DNA for the CDR3 is TGTGCCAGCAGTTTTGGGACACAGCAGCCCCAGCATTTT. As protein: CASSFGTQQPQHF. The J gene is TRBJ1-5, the V gene TRBV27; possibly TRBD1 for D (6 bases). Looked up from germline, CDR1 is MNHEY and CDR2 is SMNVEV (reference sequence). V dropped 3 bases and J dropped 7 bases, with 10 bases sitting between them. CDR3 length: 13 residues.

V and J are TRBV29-1 and TRBJ2-7, with 9 nucleotides matching TRBD2. V was clipped by 4 bases and J by 6 bases; unmatched bases: 10. Germline CDR1 reads SQVTM; CDR2 reads ANQGSEA. This CDR3 region has 14 residues. CDR3 residues: CSVAPSGNGGEQYF. CDR3 in DNA: TGCAGCGTTGCCCCTAGCGGGAACGGGGGCGAGCAGTACTTC.

Only a few counts were recorded for this clonotype. The chain is built from TRBV20-1 and TRBJ2-5; maybe TRBD1 (6 bases). Trimming took off 1 base at V and 5 bases at J, with 11 bases between the two ends. The CDR3 consists of 13 residues. Germline values: CDR1 DFQATT, CDR2 SNEGSKA (reference sequence). The CDR3: CSARVTGLETQYF. Here the CDR3 DNA reads TGCAGTGCTAGAGTTACAGGGCTGGAGACCCAGTACTTC.

This clonotype has more than one count but fewer than ten. The CDR3 loop reads CSVVGQGETQYF. As DNA, the CDR3 is TGCAGCGTTGTGGGGCAGGGGGAGACCCAGTACTTC. This chain links TRBV29-1 with TRBJ2-5, with D perhaps TRBD1 (6 bases). Trimming took off 4 bases at V and 5 bases at J, with 11 bases between the two ends. The CDR3 is 12 residues long. CDR1 is SQVTM and CDR2 is ANQGSEA in the germline V gene.

This clonotype was counted once. The chain is built from TRBV6-4 and TRBJ2-1, with 10 bases that match TRBD1. Per the germline V gene, CDR1 is MRHNA and CDR2 is SNTAGT. V dropped 3 bases and J dropped 5; count of bases not matched to a gene: 4. The CDR3 contains 15 residues. CDR3 DNA sequence: TGTGCCAGCAGTGAGGGGACAGGGGTCAACAATGAGCAGTTCTTC. It specifies CASSEGTGVNNEQFF.

This clonotype was counted only a few times. The rearrangement joins TRBV19 to TRBJ1-5; 7 bases are a match to TRBD1. The junction had 6 bases not matched to a gene; V was cut back by 3 bases and J by 4 bases. Germline CDR1 LNHDA, CDR2 SQIVND (reference sequence). The CDR3 spans 15 residues. The DNA for the CDR3 is TGTGCCAGTAGTATGGTCGCAGGGGGGAATCAGCCCCAGCATTTT. It encodes CASSMVAGGNQPQHF.

This clonotype was picked up many times. V gene TRBV27 combines with J gene TRBJ1-1; no clear D. The CDR3 has 13 residues. V was trimmed by 4 bases and J by 3 bases, leaving 9 bases between them. In germline, CDR1 is MNHEY, CDR2 SMNVEV (reference sequence). The CDR3 sequence is CASSSAWDTEAFF. The CDR3 DNA reads as TGTGCCAGCAGTTCCGCCTGGGACACTGAAGCTTTCTTT.

The J gene is TRBJ2-7, the V gene TRBV28, with TRBD2 as a possible D gene (6 bases). CDR3 length: 15 amino acids. V shed 5 bases and J shed 7 bases, with 21 bases lying between them. CDR1 is MDHEN, CDR2 SYDVKM, per germline. The DNA of the CDR3 is TGTGCCAGCAGTCTACCGGGACCCTATCGGGGGGAGCAGTACTTC. Its protein is CASSLPGPYRGEQYF.

V is TRBV20-1 and J is TRBJ1-2; D remains ambiguous. The length of the CDR3 is 13 residues. Germline V gene sequence: CDR1 DFQATT, CDR2 SNEGSKA (reference sequence). Trimming took 4 bases from V and 5 from J, leaving 14 bases between them. CDR3 nucleotide sequence: TGCAGTGCTATCCCCGGGAATGCTTATGGCTACACCTTC. It is translated as CSAIPGNAYGYTF.

This clonotype came up a few times. The chain has TRBV12-3 or TRBV12-4 and TRBJ1-1, with 7 bases that match TRBD1. With 3 bases clipped from V and 2 bases from J, the junction kept 6 bases outside the gene matches. CDR3 length: 15 residues. CDR3 DNA sequence: TGTGCCAGCAGTTTTCCGGGACAGCCAAACACTGAAGCTTTCTTT. Its translation is CASSFPGQPNTEAFF.